A single sample gave rise to the 23 T cell receptor beta chains below, sequenced in a study of cytomegalovirus exposure and HLA in healthy donors. PCR was performed using 60 Vbeta and 13 Jbeta primers. Profiled with immunoSEQ multiplex PCR; TCRdb holds only in-frame clones, not every one. Of over 100,000 clones listed, approximately 64% are singletons. The material sequenced was PBMCs. All receptors derive from a woman aged 40 to 55 in good health and CMV-seronegative.

The V and J genes are TRBV6-1 and TRBJ1-1; 7 bases are shared with TRBD1. Per the germline V gene, CDR1 is MNHNS and CDR2 is SASEGT. V dropped 11 bases and J dropped 1; count of bases not matched to a gene: 4. The CDR3 is 12 amino acids. CDR3: CAHWDRNTEAFF. In DNA, the CDR3 is TGTGCCCACTGGGACAGGAACACTGAAGCTTTCTTT.

In this sample, this clone turned up a few times. This sequence joins TRBV5-4 and TRBJ2-2; D perhaps matches TRBD2 (6 bases). The germline V gene encodes CDR1 SGHNT and CDR2 YYREEE (reference sequence). CDR3 length: 17 amino acids. V was trimmed by 4 bases and J by 0 bases, leaving 16 bases between them. The CDR3 loop reads CASSGGASVTNTGELFF. The DNA of the CDR3 is TGTGCCAGCAGCGGGGGTGCTAGCGTAACGAACACCGGGGAGCTGTTTTTT.

For the CDR3, the DNA is TGTGCCAGCAGCTTAAGAGTCTCTGGAAACACCATATATTTT. Translating gives CASSLRVSGNTIYF. The chain uses TRBV7-2 and TRBJ1-3; no firm D call. V was clipped by 2 bases and J by 0 bases, with 5 bases between them. The CDR3 spans 14 residues. The germline CDR1 and CDR2 sequences are SGHTA and FQGNSA.

This clone was recorded a few times. This specimen includes other DNA sequences encoding the same CDR3. This chain uses TRBV6-5 with TRBJ1-1; a weak D match, TRBD1 (5 bases). This CDR3 spans 14 amino acids. Deletions cut 3 bases from V and 1 base from J, with 9 bases between. Germline V gene sequence: CDR1 MNHEY, CDR2 SVGAGI. The CDR3 loop is CASSYSQGNTEAFF. CDR3 DNA: TGTGCCAGCAGTTATAGTCAGGGGAACACTGAAGCTTTCTTT.

The chain carries TRBV28 and TRBJ1-5; D remains ambiguous. V was cut by 4 bases and J by 2 bases, with 15 bases left in between. Germline V gene sequence: CDR1 MDHEN, CDR2 SYDVKM. The CDR3 has 16 residues. CDR3 region: CASSSQHLGGNQPQHF. The CDR3 bases are TGTGCCAGCAGTTCCCAACACCTTGGAGGCAATCAGCCCCAGCATTTT.

This chain links TRBV6-5 with TRBJ1-4; 9 bases agree with TRBD1. The CDR3 runs to 16 residues. Germline V gene data show CDR1 as MNHEY and CDR2 as SVGAGI. Trimming removed 6 bases from V and 4 bases from J; junction bases left unmatched: 9. DNA for the CDR3: TGTGCCAGCAGCTACCTCGGACAGGGGATTAATGAAAAACTGTTTTTT. This sequence encodes CASSYLGQGINEKLFF.

The gene calls are TRBV6-1 and TRBJ2-3; 10 bases line up with TRBD1. The CDR3 loop spans 15 amino acids. The germline gives CDR1 MNHNS, CDR2 SASEGT. J gave up 6 bases and V 3 bases, and 6 bases lay outside the gene matches. DNA for the CDR3: TGTGCCAGCAGTGAGCGACAGGGGGCATTCGATACGCAGTATTTT. Its translation is CASSERQGAFDTQYF.

The chain couples TRBV7-9 to TRBJ1-3; the D is unclear. The CDR3 is made up of 15 amino acids. Germline V CDR1 and CDR2: SEHNR, FQNEAQ (reference sequence). V was pared by 5 bases and J by 4 bases, with 15 bases between. The CDR3 is CASSPHSGNGNTIYF. In DNA form, the CDR3 reads TGTGCCAGCAGCCCCCACTCCGGGAACGGAAACACCATATATTTT.

The CDR3: CASSLGSGVGGEQYF. The CDR3 nucleotides are TGTGCCAGCAGCTTAGGATCCGGGGTAGGTGGCGAGCAGTACTTC. This sequence joins TRBV11-2 and TRBJ2-7; a weak D match, TRBD2 (5 bases). Trimming cost V 1 base and J 6 bases, with 16 bases left between them. Germline V CDR1 and CDR2: SGHAT, FQNNGV. This CDR3 is 15 amino acids long.

The genes are TRBV2 and TRBJ2-2; 8 nucleotides align to TRBD1. From germline, CDR1 is SNHLY and CDR2 FYNNEI. The CDR3 sequence is 14 residues long. V lost 6 bases to trimming and J lost 4 bases; unmatched junction nucleotides: 4. Here the CDR3 DNA reads TGTGCCAGCAGCGCCGACAGGGGCACCGGGGAGCTGTTTTTT. It specifies CASSADRGTGELFF.

This chain joins TRBV6-5 and TRBJ1-2, with D maybe TRBD1 (5 bases). Between the trimmed V and J ends, which lost 7 bases and 6 bases, there was a span of 18 bases. This CDR3 is 14 amino acids long. The germline gives CDR1 MNHEY, CDR2 SVGAGI. This CDR3 is CASKSALTGDGYTF. CDR3 DNA sequence: TGTGCCAGCAAGTCCGCCCTCACAGGAGATGGCTACACCTTC.

A few counts support this clone. This chain uses TRBV7-2 with TRBJ2-6; D is possibly TRBD2 (6 bases). The CDR3 has 14 amino acids. In germline, CDR1 is SGHTA, CDR2 FQGNSA. The germline V and J ends were trimmed by 5 bases and 3 bases, with 8 bases remaining between them. The CDR3 here is CASSPRGGANVLTF. The CDR3 DNA reads as TGTGCCAGCAGCCCGCGGGGTGGGGCCAACGTCCTGACTTTC.

The V call is TRBV7-9, the J call TRBJ1-1; TRBD1 aligns across 7 bases. The CDR3 covers 15 residues. Unmatched junction bases numbered 11, after V lost 6 bases and J lost 4 bases. The germline V gene has CDR1 SEHNR and CDR2 FQNEAQ (reference sequence). CDR3 DNA: TGTGCCAGCAGTCCCGCCGACCAGGGGGGCACTGAAGCTTTCTTT. Translating it yields CASSPADQGGTEAFF.

The chain employs TRBV7-2 and TRBJ2-1, with TRBD2 identical over 10 bases. V was clipped by 3 bases and J by 15 bases; unmatched bases: 11. Germline values: CDR1 SGHTA, CDR2 FQGNSA. The CDR3 contains 14 residues. The CDR3: CASSLGGLAGGLFF. The CDR3 DNA sequence: TGTGCCAGCAGCTTGGGTGGTTTAGCGGGGGGTTTGTTCTTC.

This sequence joins TRBV10-2 and TRBJ1-6; D unresolved. The CDR3 runs to 11 residues. The germline V and J ends were trimmed by 2 bases and 14 bases, with 7 bases remaining between them. Germline V CDR1 and CDR2: WSHSY, SAAADI. For the CDR3, the DNA is TGCGCCAGCAGTGAGGTGAGCACCCTCCACTTT. It specifies CASSEVSTLHF.

In its sample, this clone was seen once. J is TRBJ1-4 and V is TRBV12-5; 7 bases are shared with TRBD1. This CDR3 has 17 amino acids. V dropped 0 bases and J dropped 4; count of bases not matched to a gene: 8. Germline loops: CDR1 LGHNT, CDR2 FRNRAP. CDR3 region: CASGLVYQGGNNEKLFF. The CDR3 region has the DNA TGTGCTAGTGGTTTGGTGTACCAGGGGGGTAATAATGAAAAACTGTTTTTT.

This clone occurred a few times. The chain links TRBV28 to TRBJ1-2; perhaps TRBD1 as D (6 bases). V shed 6 bases and J shed 2 bases, with 13 bases lying between them. This CDR3 is 14 amino acids long. Germline loops: CDR1 MDHEN, CDR2 SYDVKM. The CDR3 DNA reads as TGTGCCAGCAGGGCCGGGACACTAAACTATGGCTACACCTTC. This sequence encodes CASRAGTLNYGYTF.

This chain links TRBV13 with TRBJ1-5; D possibly corresponds to TRBD1 (6 bases). CDR3 length: 14 amino acids. The germline V gene has CDR1 PRHDT and CDR2 FYEKMQ (reference sequence). Trimming left V 0 bases short and J 6 bases short, with 9 bases between. The CDR3 region has the DNA TGTGCCAGCAGCTTAGGGGGGGCCGGTCAGCCCCAGCATTTT. Translating gives CASSLGGAGQPQHF.

The J gene is TRBJ1-1, the V gene TRBV18, with 8 positions matching TRBD1. The CDR3 runs 14 residues. Trimming removed 3 bases from V and 3 bases from J; junction bases left unmatched: 3. Germline CDR1 KGHSH, CDR2 LQKENI. This chain's CDR3 is CASSPDRADTEAFF. The CDR3 DNA follows: TGTGCCAGCTCACCGGACAGGGCAGACACTGAAGCTTTCTTT.

This clone was counted between two and nine times. The V gene is TRBV9, the J gene TRBJ2-5, with TRBD2 matching over 10 bases. Germline-derived CDR1 and CDR2 are SGDLS and YYNGEE. The J segment lost 3 bases and the V segment lost 0 bases, leaving 2 bases of the junction unmatched. This CDR3 has 15 residues. This CDR3 reads CASSVGTSGEETQYF. The CDR3 DNA reads as TGTGCCAGCAGCGTAGGGACTAGCGGCGAAGAGACCCAGTACTTC. Supplemented by reference TRBV9 and TRBJ2-5, the full variable domain reads DSGVTQTPKHLITATGQRVTLRCSPRSGDLSVYWYQQSLDQGLQFLIQYYNGEERAKGNILERFSAQQFPDLHSELNLSSLELGDSALYFCASSVGTSGEETQYFGPGTRLLVL.

With regard to this clone: This specimen includes other DNA sequences encoding the same CDR3. CDR3 region: CASSPRQGSSTEAFF. CDR3 nucleotide sequence: TGTGCCAGCTCACCACGGCAGGGGTCTAGCACTGAAGCTTTCTTT. The rearrangement uses TRBV18 and TRBJ1-1, with D tentatively TRBD1 (6 bases). The CDR3 runs 15 residues. The germline V gene has CDR1 KGHSH and CDR2 LQKENI. The V gene lost 1 base and the J gene lost 4 bases, with 13 bases spanning the gap. Full variable domain (rest looked up from reference TRBV18 and TRBJ1-1): NAGVMQNPRHLVRRRGQEARLRCSPMKGHSHVYWYRQLPEEGLKFMVYLQKENIIDESGMPKERFSAEFPKEGPSILRIQQVVRGDSAAYFCASSPRQGSSTEAFFGQGTRLTVV.

V is TRBV11-2 and J is TRBJ1-1; D is unresolved. V was clipped by 2 bases and J by 11 bases, with 18 bases between them. Germline V gives CDR1 SGHAT, CDR2 FQNNGV. CDR3 length: 14 residues. The CDR3 DNA is TGTGCCAGCAGCTTACACGCTTCGGTACCGGAGGCTTTCTTT. Its protein is CASSLHASVPEAFF.

The chain uses TRBV5-1 and TRBJ1-1; D remains ambiguous. Germline loops: CDR1 SGHRS, CDR2 YFSETQ. The V end was cut by 4 bases, the J end by 1 base, with 11 bases between. The CDR3 has 14 residues. DNA for the CDR3: TGCGCCAGCAGCGGTACAGCGGGGAACACTGAAGCTTTCTTT. Amino acids: CASSGTAGNTEAFF. Full variable domain (rest looked up from reference TRBV5-1 and TRBJ1-1): KAGVTQTPRYLIKTRGQQVTLSCSPISGHRSVSWYQQTPGQGLQFLFEYFSETQRNKGNFPGRFSGRQFSNSRSEMNVSTLELGDSALYLCASSGTAGNTEAFFGQGTRLTVV.